This T cell receptor (beta chain) is from a study of T cell responses to AZD1222 COVID-19 vaccine. Between the trimmed V and J ends, which lost 4 bases and 2 bases, there was a span of 18 bases. Germline V gives CDR1 MNHEY, CDR2 SMNVEV (reference sequence). The CDR3 covers 17 residues. Clones were read by immunoSEQ multiplex PCR, and TCRdb kept only the in-frame ones, dropping some. This sample yields tens of thousands of clones, of which 88% are seen a single time; 4.5% to 6% belongs to the top ten. Study outcomes and limitations: None of the repertoires were sampled until the peak T cell response had passed.

About this clone: The target antigen is unknown.

This specimen was peripheral blood, taken on day 0 of AZD1222 vaccination. This clonotype originated in an adult in good health. The chain has TRBV27 and TRBJ1-5; TRBD1 is a possible D gene (6 bases). CDR3: CASSSLTQGGGNQPQHF. The DNA of the CDR3 is TGTGCCAGCAGTTCCCTAACACAGGGCGGCGGCAATCAGCCCCAGCATTTT.